A selection of T cell receptor beta chains follows, all from one sample in a study of brain metastases from non-small cell lung cancer. Assay used: immunoSEQ multiplex PCR; TCRdb lists only in-frame clones, some missing. The sample has 14,000 to 15,000 clones; about 80% are singletons. The sequenced sample consisted of primary lung tumor tissue. The receptors originated from a donor at least 40 years old with non-small cell lung cancer. Both conserved end residues are part of each CDR3. The order of the fields is clone size, D gene, V gene, J gene, CDR3 DNA, CDR3 protein. A D gene is named only where the DNA matches it firmly. Some rows mark clone size as missing; the rest say once, few, many or name a class of expanded clone.

clone size: -
D gene: -
V gene: TRBV19
J gene: TRBJ1-2
CDR3 DNA: TGTGCCAGTAGTATCGACGGGGACTATGGCTACACCTTC
CDR3 protein: CASSIDGDYGYTF

clone size: once
D gene: -
V gene: TRBV30
J gene: TRBJ2-4
CDR3 DNA: TGTGCCTGGAGGGAGGATAGCGTAAAAAACATTCAGTACTTC
CDR3 protein: CAWREDSVKNIQYF

clone size: -
D gene: TRBD2
V gene: TRBV4-3
J gene: TRBJ2-1
CDR3 DNA: TGCGCCAGCAGCCAAGAGGGACTAGCGGGGGAGACTGAAAATGAGCAGTTCTTC
CDR3 protein: CASSQEGLAGETENEQFF

clone size: -
D gene: -
V gene: TRBV19
J gene: TRBJ1-2
CDR3 DNA: TGTGCCAGTAGTCCGCCGTTAACCCCCTATGGCTACACCTTC
CDR3 protein: CASSPPLTPYGYTF

clone size: -
D gene: -
V gene: TRBV25-1
J gene: TRBJ1-5
CDR3 DNA: TGTGCCAGCAGTGAGGGGGGGTCCCACAATCAGCCCCAGCATTTT
CDR3 protein: CASSEGGSHNQPQHF

clone size: -
D gene: -
V gene: TRBV10-3
J gene: TRBJ1-1
CDR3 DNA: TGTGCCATCAGTGAGTCCGGGGAGAACACTGAAGCTTTCTTT
CDR3 protein: CAISESGENTEAFF

clone size: -
D gene: TRBD1
V gene: TRBV5-4
J gene: TRBJ2-3
CDR3 DNA: TGTGCCAGCAGCTTGGGACAGGGGTTCAGCACAGATACGCAGTATTTT
CDR3 protein: CASSLGQGFSTDTQYF

clone size: -
D gene: -
V gene: TRBV6-4
J gene: TRBJ1-2
CDR3 DNA: TGTGCCAGCAGTGACGAGGAAGGCTATGGCTACACCTTC
CDR3 protein: CASSDEEGYGYTF

clone size: once
D gene: TRBD2
V gene: TRBV9
J gene: TRBJ2-2
CDR3 DNA: TGTGCCAGCAGAGAAACTAGCGGGGGAGGTACCGGAGAGCTGTTTTTT
CDR3 protein: CASRETSGGGTGELFF

clone size: -
D gene: -
V gene: TRBV25-1
J gene: TRBJ1-5
CDR3 DNA: TGTGCCACCTGGGGGGAGTTCAATCAGCCCCAGCATTTT
CDR3 protein: CATWGEFNQPQHF

clone size: -
D gene: -
V gene: TRBV3-1/TRBV3-2
J gene: TRBJ1-5
CDR3 DNA: TGTGCCAGCAGCCACGGGACCCGCGATCAGCCCCAGCATTTT
CDR3 protein: CASSHGTRDQPQHF

clone size: -
D gene: -
V gene: TRBV7-3
J gene: TRBJ2-3
CDR3 DNA: TGTGCCAGCAGCTTCACAGAGGGTCTGGATACGCAGTATTTT
CDR3 protein: CASSFTEGLDTQYF

clone size: -
D gene: TRBD1
V gene: TRBV4-3
J gene: TRBJ1-5
CDR3 DNA: TGCGCCAGCAGCCAAGATCCCAGGGGGGATCAGCCCCAGCATTTT
CDR3 protein: CASSQDPRGDQPQHF

clone size: -
D gene: TRBD1
V gene: TRBV19
J gene: TRBJ2-3
CDR3 DNA: TGTGCCAGTAGTATAGTGGCCTACGGGACAGGGGGGACAGATACGCAGTATTTT
CDR3 protein: CASSIVAYGTGGTDTQYF

clone size: -
D gene: -
V gene: TRBV7-9
J gene: TRBJ2-3
CDR3 DNA: TGTGCCAGCAGCTTAATCCTCAACACAGATACGCAGTATTTT
CDR3 protein: CASSLILNTDTQYF

clone size: -
D gene: -
V gene: TRBV27
J gene: TRBJ1-2
CDR3 DNA: TGTGCCAGCACCAGCAGCGACAGTTATGGCTACACCTTC
CDR3 protein: CASTSSDSYGYTF

clone size: -
D gene: -
V gene: TRBV6-2/TRBV6-3
J gene: TRBJ2-7
CDR3 DNA: TGTGCCAGCAGTTACTCGGCCACCGAGACTAACGGGGGCTACGAGCAGTACTTC
CDR3 protein: CASSYSATETNGGYEQYF

clone size: once
D gene: -
V gene: TRBV5-1
J gene: TRBJ1-1
CDR3 DNA: TGCGCCAGCAGCCCGACGGGGGGCGGTAGGCAAGCTTTCTTT
CDR3 protein: CASSPTGGGRQAFF

clone size: once
D gene: TRBD2
V gene: TRBV4-1
J gene: TRBJ2-5
CDR3 DNA: TGCGCCAGCAGCCAAGATACTAGCGGGGTTCAGTACTTC
CDR3 protein: CASSQDTSGVQYF

clone size: -
D gene: -
V gene: TRBV5-5
J gene: TRBJ2-4
CDR3 DNA: TGTGCCAGCAGCTTGGCTAACAGGAGAGCCAAAAACATTCAGTACTTC
CDR3 protein: CASSLANRRAKNIQYF